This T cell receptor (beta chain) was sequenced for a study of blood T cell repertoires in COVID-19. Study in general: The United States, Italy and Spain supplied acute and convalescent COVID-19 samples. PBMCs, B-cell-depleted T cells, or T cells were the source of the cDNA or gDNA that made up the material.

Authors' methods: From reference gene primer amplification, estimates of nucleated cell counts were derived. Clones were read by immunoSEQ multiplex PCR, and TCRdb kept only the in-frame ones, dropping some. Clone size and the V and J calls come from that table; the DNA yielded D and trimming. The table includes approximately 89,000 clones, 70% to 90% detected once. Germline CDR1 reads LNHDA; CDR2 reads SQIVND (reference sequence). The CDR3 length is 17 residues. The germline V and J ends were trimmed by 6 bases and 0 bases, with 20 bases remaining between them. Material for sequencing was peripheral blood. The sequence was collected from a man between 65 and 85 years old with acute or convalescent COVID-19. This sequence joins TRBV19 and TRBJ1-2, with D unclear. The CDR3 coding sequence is TGTGCCAGTAGCCTACGGGTTGAACCCTCAGCTAACTATGGCTACACCTTC. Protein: CASSLRVEPSANYGYTF.